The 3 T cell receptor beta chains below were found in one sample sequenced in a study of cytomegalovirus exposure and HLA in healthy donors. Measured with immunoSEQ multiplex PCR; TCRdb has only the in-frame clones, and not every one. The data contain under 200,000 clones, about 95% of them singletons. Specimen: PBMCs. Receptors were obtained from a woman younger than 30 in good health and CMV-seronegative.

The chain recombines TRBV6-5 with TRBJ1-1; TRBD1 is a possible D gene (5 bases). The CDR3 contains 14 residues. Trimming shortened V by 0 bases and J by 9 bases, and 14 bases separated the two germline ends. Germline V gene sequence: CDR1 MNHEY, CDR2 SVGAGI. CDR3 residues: CASSYSRLGAQAFF. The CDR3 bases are TGTGCCAGCAGTTACTCGAGGCTAGGGGCACAAGCTTTCTTT.

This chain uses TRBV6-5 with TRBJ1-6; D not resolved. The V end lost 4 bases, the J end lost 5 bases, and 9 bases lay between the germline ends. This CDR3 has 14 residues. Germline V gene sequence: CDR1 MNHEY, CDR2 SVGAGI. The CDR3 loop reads CASSFWRDNSPLHF. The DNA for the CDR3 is TGTGCCAGCAGTTTCTGGCGGGATAATTCACCCCTCCACTTT.

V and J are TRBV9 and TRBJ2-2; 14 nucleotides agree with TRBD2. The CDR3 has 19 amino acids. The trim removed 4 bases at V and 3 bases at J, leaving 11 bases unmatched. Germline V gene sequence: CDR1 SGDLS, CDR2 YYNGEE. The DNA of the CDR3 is TGTGCCAGCAGCCAACTGGTTGGGACTAGCGGGGGTTACACCGGGGAGCTGTTTTTT. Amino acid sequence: CASSQLVGTSGGYTGELFF.